This T cell receptor (beta chain) was recorded in a study of cytomegalovirus exposure and HLA in healthy donors. The germline V and J ends were trimmed by 1 base and 6 bases, with 7 bases remaining between them. CDR3 length equals 12 residues. The germline gives CDR1 GTSNPN, CDR2 SVGIG (reference sequence). Researchers ran the PCR with 60 Vbeta and 13 Jbeta primers. Per the original data handling: Later, an analysis found about 83 million unique TCR beta chains, and about 9.9 million of these were shared. TCRdb keeps only in-frame clones here, not all; method: immunoSEQ multiplex PCR. The DNA was the basis for D and trimming; V, J and clone size are from that table. The sample contains approximately 180,000 clones, more than 85% of which appear only once.

Sequenced material: PBMCs. This chain connects TRBV30 to TRBJ1-5; tentatively, D is TRBD1 (5 bases). The origin of this receptor is a girl less than two years old in good health and CMV-seronegative. The CDR3 coding sequence is TGTGCCTGGAGTGCGGGGGGTCAGCCCCAGCATTTT. As protein: CAWSAGGQPQHF.